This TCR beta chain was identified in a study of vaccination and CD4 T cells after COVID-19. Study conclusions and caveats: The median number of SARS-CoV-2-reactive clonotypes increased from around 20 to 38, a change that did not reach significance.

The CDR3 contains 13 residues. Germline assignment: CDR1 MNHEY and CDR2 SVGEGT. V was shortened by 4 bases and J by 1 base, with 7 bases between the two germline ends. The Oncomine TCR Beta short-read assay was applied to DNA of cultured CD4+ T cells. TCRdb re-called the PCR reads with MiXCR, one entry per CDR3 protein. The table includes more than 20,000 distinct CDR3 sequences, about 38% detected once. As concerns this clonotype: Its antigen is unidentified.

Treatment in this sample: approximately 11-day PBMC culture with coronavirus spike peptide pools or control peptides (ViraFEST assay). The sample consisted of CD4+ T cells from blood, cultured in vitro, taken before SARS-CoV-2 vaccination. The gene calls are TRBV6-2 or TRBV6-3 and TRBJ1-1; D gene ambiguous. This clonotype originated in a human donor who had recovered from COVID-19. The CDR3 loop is CASSSDANTEAFF. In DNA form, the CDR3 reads TGTGCCAGCAGTTCGGACGCGAACACTGAAGCTTTCTTT.